These 25 T cell receptor beta chains originate from one sample sequenced in a study of blood T cell repertoires in COVID-19. Using immunoSEQ multiplex PCR, the repertoire was profiled, and TCRdb retains in-frame clones only, with some absent. Seen here are roughly 410,000 clones, about 90% observed once, and the top ten hold approximately 1.2%. The material sequenced was peripheral blood. All receptors derive from a man aged 40-49 years with acute or convalescent COVID-19.

J is TRBJ2-5 and V is TRBV3-1 (or the pseudogene TRBV3-2); no firm D call. The CDR3 covers 13 residues. CDR1 LGHDT and CDR2 YNNKEL come from the germline V gene (reference sequence). Trimming left V 5 bases short and J 2 bases short, with 9 bases between. CDR3 in amino acids: CASSLVSQETQYF. CDR3 in DNA: TGTGCCAGCAGCTTAGTATCACAAGAGACCCAGTACTTC.

This clone was observed a few times. The genes are TRBV14 and TRBJ2-1; maybe TRBD2 (6 bases). In germline, CDR1 is SGHDN, CDR2 FVKESK. Trimming removed 3 bases from V and 2 bases from J, with 8 bases in between. The CDR3 runs to 14 residues. CDR3 protein: CASSHRTTYNEQFF. CDR3 nucleotides: TGTGCCAGCAGCCATCGGACTACCTACAATGAGCAGTTCTTC.

V gene TRBV11-2 combines with J gene TRBJ2-7; D not certain. The CDR3 consists of 14 residues. Germline lookup yields CDR1 SGHAT and CDR2 FQNNGV. Trimming pared 4 bases from V and 0 bases from J, leaving 10 bases between. The CDR3 DNA is TGTGCCAGCAGCTCTGAGTCGAGCTCCTACGAGCAGTACTTC. This codes for CASSSESSSYEQYF.

This clone was observed a single time. The CDR3 sequence is CASSQASGLPNEKLFF. CDR3 coding DNA: TGCGCCAGCAGCCAAGCATCGGGACTGCCTAATGAAAAACTGTTTTTT. The rearrangement links TRBV4-1 to TRBJ1-4; D might be TRBD1 (5 bases). This CDR3 contains 16 residues. In germline, CDR1 is MGHRA, CDR2 YSYEKL. V was clipped by 1 base and J by 3 bases, with 12 bases between them.

This rearrangement joins TRBV24-1 to TRBJ2-1, with 9 nucleotides matching TRBD2. The V segment lost 4 bases and the J segment 3 bases; nucleotides outside the gene matches: 9. This CDR3 has 17 amino acids. CDR1 and CDR2 (germline): KGHDR, SFDVKD. Here the CDR3 DNA reads TGTGCCACCAGTGAGGGATTTCTAGCGGGGCACTACAATGAGCAGTTCTTC. It encodes CATSEGFLAGHYNEQFF.

The chain combines TRBV27 with TRBJ2-1; D may be TRBD2 (5 bases). CDR3 length: 16 residues. With 8 bases removed from V and 2 bases from J, the gap between germline ends came to 19 bases. Germline V lookup: CDR1 MNHEY, CDR2 SMNVEV (reference sequence). The CDR3 sequence: CASLSRAVGTYNEQFF. The CDR3 DNA reads TGTGCCAGCCTGTCGAGGGCCGTCGGGACCTACAATGAGCAGTTCTTC.

V gene TRBV12-5 combines with J gene TRBJ1-5, with 9 bases fitting TRBD1. The CDR3 runs 14 residues. V lost 7 bases, J lost 4 bases, and 5 bases stayed unmatched. The germline V gene encodes CDR1 LGHNT and CDR2 FRNRAP. CDR3 sequence (DNA): TGTGCTAGTGAAGGGACAGGGTTTAATCAGCCCCAGCATTTT. Translated, it gives CASEGTGFNQPQHF.

The chain carries TRBV7-9 and TRBJ2-2; TRBD2 matches 8 bases. Trimming removed 4 bases from V and 4 bases from J; junction bases left unmatched: 2. The CDR3 runs to 14 residues. Germline CDR1 SEHNR, CDR2 FQNEAQ (reference sequence). CDR3 amino acids: CASSYGTSTGELFF. The CDR3 bases are TGTGCCAGCAGCTACGGGACTAGCACCGGGGAGCTGTTTTTT.

The chain uses TRBV3-1 (or the pseudogene TRBV3-2) and TRBJ2-2; D is uncertain. This CDR3 comprises 13 residues. V was trimmed by 1 base and J by 9 bases, leaving 9 bases between them. Germline V gene lookup returns CDR1 LGHDT and CDR2 YNNKEL (reference sequence). CDR3 in DNA: TGTGCCAGCAGCCAAGTCCACAGAAGGGAGCTGTTTTTT. This translates into CASSQVHRRELFF.

On this clone: A much larger clone differs by one base, so this may be a read error. This chain joins TRBV2 and TRBJ2-1, with 9 bases matching TRBD2. Germline assignment: CDR1 SNHLY and CDR2 FYNNEI. CDR3 length: 15 residues. Germline trimming cut 4 bases from V and 0 bases from J; bases unmatched to any gene: 1. CDR3 DNA: TGTGCCAGCAGTGGACTAGCGGTCTCCTACAATGAGCAGTTCTTC. Its translation is CASSGLAVSYNEQFF.

The chain is built from TRBV19 and TRBJ1-1; possibly TRBD1 for D (6 bases). Germline CDR1 is LNHDA and CDR2 is SQIVND (reference sequence). V was pared by 6 bases and J by 11 bases, with 19 bases between. This CDR3 is 13 amino acids long. DNA of the CDR3: TGTGCCAGTAGATCCGACCCGGACAGAAGCGCTTTCTTT. Translating gives CASRSDPDRSAFF.

The chain joins TRBV9 to TRBJ2-7; D unclear. Germline V gene data show CDR1 as SGDLS and CDR2 as YYNGEE. CDR3 length: 14 residues. V shed 4 bases and J shed 2 bases, with 13 bases lying between them. The CDR3 nucleotides are TGTGCCAGCAGCCCCGGCGGATTTGCCTACGAGCAGTACTTC. Its translation is CASSPGGFAYEQYF.

This chain joins TRBV6-2 or TRBV6-3 and TRBJ1-6; TRBD1 aligns across 8 bases. Trimming cost V 4 bases and J 9 bases; bases outside gene matches: 8. The CDR3 sequence is 15 residues long. Germline V CDR1 and CDR2: MNHEY, SVGEGT. Here the CDR3 reads CASSSGQGHSSPLHF. The CDR3 bases are TGTGCCAGCAGTTCTGGACAGGGCCATAGTTCACCCCTCCACTTT.

V gene TRBV10-2 combines with J gene TRBJ1-5; D is uncertain. In germline, CDR1 is WSHSY, CDR2 SAAADI. Trimming shortened V by 2 bases and J by 5 bases, and 4 bases separated the two germline ends. The CDR3 loop spans 12 amino acids. The CDR3 spells CASSETYQPQHF. The CDR3 coding sequence is TGCGCCAGCAGTGAGACATATCAGCCCCAGCATTTT.

This chain uses TRBV5-4 with TRBJ2-3; D is perhaps TRBD2 (6 bases). Trimming stripped 0 bases from V and 2 bases from J, with 13 bases between. CDR1 is SGHNT, CDR2 YYREEE, per germline (reference sequence). The CDR3 loop spans 16 amino acids. CDR3 bases: TGTGCCAGCAGCTTGGATCTAGCGTCCTCCACAGATACGCAGTATTTT. It is translated as CASSLDLASSTDTQYF.

The chain combines TRBV6-5 with TRBJ1-4; D is perhaps TRBD1 (6 bases). V was cut by 5 bases and J by 1 base, with 8 bases left in between. The CDR3 has 14 residues. From germline, CDR1 is MNHEY and CDR2 SVGAGI. CDR3 coding DNA: TGTGCCAGCAGTCCACAGGGAACTAATGAAAAACTGTTTTTT. Its protein is CASSPQGTNEKLFF.

The chain joins TRBV6-5 to TRBJ1-1, with 7 bases aligning to TRBD1. The CDR3 spans 14 residues. Germline CDR1 is MNHEY and CDR2 is SVGAGI. The V and J ends lost 7 bases and 5 bases, in that order; junction bases with no gene match: 10. In DNA form, the CDR3 reads TGTGCCAGCATGATACAGGGGTACGGGACTGAAGCTTTCTTT. This sequence encodes CASMIQGYGTEAFF.

The rearrangement joins TRBV12-3 or TRBV12-4 to TRBJ2-7, with D tentatively TRBD1 (5 bases). The CDR3 sequence is 13 residues long. Trimming removed 4 bases from V and 5 bases from J, with 12 bases in between. The chain's CDR3 is CASSSQGSHEQYF. CDR3 DNA: TGTGCCAGCAGTTCGCAGGGCAGCCACGAGCAGTACTTC.

The chain combines TRBV29-1 with TRBJ1-3; possibly TRBD1 for D (6 bases). Germline CDR1 reads SQVTM; CDR2 reads ANQGSEA. V gave up 3 bases and J gave up 4 bases, with 13 bases separating them. This CDR3 has 14 residues. The CDR3 region is CSVEVHREGNTIYF. CDR3 coding DNA: TGCAGCGTTGAGGTTCACAGGGAAGGAAACACCATATATTTT.

This chain uses TRBV5-1 with TRBJ1-6; D is undetermined. The CDR3 is 16 amino acids. Trimming shortened V by 1 base and J by 7 bases, and 15 bases separated the two germline ends. CDR1 and CDR2 from the germline V gene are SGHRS and YFSETQ. CDR3 nucleotide sequence: TGCGCCAGCAGCTTGCGTGGGGTATCGGGGAATTCACCCCTCCACTTT. This sequence encodes CASSLRGVSGNSPLHF.

The V call is TRBV6-6, the J call TRBJ1-2, with D unresolved. V lost 6 bases, J lost 5 bases, and 4 bases lay in between. The CDR3 is 10 residues long. Germline V gene data show CDR1 as MNHNY and CDR2 as SVGAGI (reference sequence). CDR3 loop: CASRSYGYTF. The CDR3 region has the DNA TGTGCCAGCAGGAGTTATGGCTACACCTTC.

The CDR3 DNA follows: TGTGCCAGCACCCGGGACAGGGGCAATCAGCCCCAGCATTTT. Translation: CASTRDRGNQPQHF. V gene TRBV6-6 combines with J gene TRBJ1-5; 9 bases match TRBD1. V gave up 7 bases and J gave up 2 bases; unmatched junction bases: 3. CDR1 is MNHNY and CDR2 is SVGAGI in the germline V gene (reference sequence). The CDR3 is 14 amino acids.

The rearrangement links TRBV14 to TRBJ2-2; 14 bases are a match to TRBD2. The CDR3 runs 17 residues. V dropped 4 bases and J dropped 0; count of bases not matched to a gene: 1. The germline gives CDR1 SGHDN, CDR2 FVKESK. CDR3 region: CASSPGLAGANTGELFF. CDR3 nucleotide sequence: TGTGCCAGCAGCCCGGGACTAGCGGGAGCGAACACCGGGGAGCTGTTTTTT. The variable domain in full, completed from reference TRBV14 and TRBJ2-2, reads EAGVTQFPSHSVIEKGQTVTLRCDPISGHDNLYWYRRVMGKEIKFLLHFVKESKQDESGMPNNRFLAERTGGTYSTLKVQPAELEDSGVYFCASSPGLAGANTGELFFGEGSRLTVL.

The gene calls are TRBV6-6 and TRBJ1-5, with D hard to call. From germline, CDR1 is MNHNY and CDR2 SVGAGI (reference sequence). This CDR3 is 16 amino acids long. Deletions cut 6 bases from V and 1 base from J, with 16 bases between. The CDR3 DNA is TGTGCCAGCAGCTCCCCTGACATGCCCAGCAATCAGCCCCAGCATTTT. Translated, it gives CASSSPDMPSNQPQHF.

The chain uses TRBV30 and TRBJ1-1; D uncertain. Trimming left V 4 bases short and J 4 bases short, with 13 bases between. This CDR3 region has 13 residues. CDR1 is GTSNPN, CDR2 SVGIG, per germline (reference sequence). In nucleotides, the CDR3 is TGTGCCTGGAACGGGGTAATTGGCACTGAAGCTTTCTTT. Protein sequence: CAWNGVIGTEAFF.